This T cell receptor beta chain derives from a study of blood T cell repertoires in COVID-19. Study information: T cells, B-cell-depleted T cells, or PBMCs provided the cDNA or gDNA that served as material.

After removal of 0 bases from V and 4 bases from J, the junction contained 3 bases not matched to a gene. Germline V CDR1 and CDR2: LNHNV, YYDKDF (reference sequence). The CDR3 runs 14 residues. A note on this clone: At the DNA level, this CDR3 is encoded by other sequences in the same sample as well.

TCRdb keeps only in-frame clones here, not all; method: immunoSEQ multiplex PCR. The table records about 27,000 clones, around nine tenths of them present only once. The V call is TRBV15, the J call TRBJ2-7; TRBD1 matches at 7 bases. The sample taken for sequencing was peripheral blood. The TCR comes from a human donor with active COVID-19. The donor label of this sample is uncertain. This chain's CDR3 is CATSRDGTAYEQYF. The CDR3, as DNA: TGTGCCACCAGCAGAGATGGGACAGCATACGAGCAGTACTTC. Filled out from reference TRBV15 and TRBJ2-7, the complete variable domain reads DAMVIQNPRYQVTQFGKPVTLSCSQTLNHNVMYWYQQKSSQAPKLLFHYYDKDFNNEADTPDNFQSRRPNTSFCFLDIRSPGLGDTAMYLCATSRDGTAYEQYFGPGTRLTVT.